This T cell receptor beta chain was found in a study of post-analysis software for immune sequencing data. Study information: Multiple sclerosis in the patients followed relapsing-remitting, secondary progressive and progressive-relapsing courses. Findings and caveats of the study: Multiple sclerosis was associated with a significant reduction in normalized Chao1 diversity relative to controls.

The table lists this clonotype with a few counts. What it binds is unknown. cDNA libraries of TCR beta carried unique molecular identifiers. Some 500,000 cDNA molecules were obtained per 1 to 10 million input T cells. Each CDR3 protein gets one entry after TCRdb re-called the PCR reads with MiXCR. Here the sample spans hundreds of thousands of distinct CDR3 sequences, approximately 53% being singletons. The source material was blood. The TCR originated in a girl aged 10 to 17 with multiple sclerosis.

The CDR3 protein is CASSLKGAGLDTQYF. Written as DNA, the CDR3 is TGTGCCAGCAGCCTAAAGGGGGCGGGGCTCGATACGCAGTATTTT. The V and J genes are TRBV7-3 and TRBJ2-3, with D possibly being TRBD1 (7 bases). The CDR3 length is 15 residues. Germline CDR1 is SGHTA and CDR2 is FQGTGA. V shed 5 bases and J shed 6 bases, with 18 bases lying between them. Full variable domain (remainder filled in from reference TRBV7-3 and TRBJ2-3): GAGVSQTPSNKVTEKGKYVELRCDPISGHTALYWYRQSLGQGPEFLIYFQGTGAADDSGLPNDRFFAVRPEGSVSTLKIQRTERGDSAVYLCASSLKGAGLDTQYFGPGTRLTVL.